Listed here are 22 T cell receptor beta chains from one sample, sequenced in a study of shared clonotypes between healthy human individuals. CD45RO-negative CD8 cells positively selected for CCR7 made up the naive population, which excluded terminally differentiated effector memory CD45RA+ cells. Sequencing was performed with immunoSEQ multiplex PCR; in TCRdb, only in-frame clones are kept and a portion is missing. This sample has approximately 840,000 clones, with approximately 96% found just once. Sequenced: naive CD8+ T cells sorted from blood. The receptors stem from a man aged 30 to 39 in good health.

The chain is built from TRBV23-1 and TRBJ2-5, with 10 bases fitting TRBD1. TRBV23-1 is sorted into the ORF group, with uncertain function. The CDR3 is 19 amino acids. Unmatched junction bases numbered 14, after V lost 0 bases and J lost 4 bases. CDR3 in DNA: TGCGCCAGCAGTCAATCGGTATCGGGAAGACAGGGGGCGAGAGAGACCCAGTACTTC. This sequence encodes CASSQSVSGRQGARETQYF.

The sample holds one count of this clone. The DNA of the CDR3 is TGTGCCAGCAGTTACTCGACGTCTTGGGAGACCCAGTACTTC. This encodes CASSYSTSWETQYF. The genes are TRBV6-5 and TRBJ2-5; D gene ambiguous. CDR3 length: 14 residues. Germline CDR1 and CDR2: MNHEY and SVGAGI. The germline V and J ends were trimmed by 0 bases and 5 bases, with 10 bases remaining between them.

This chain connects TRBV2 to TRBJ1-2; D perhaps matches TRBD1 (5 bases). Germline V gives CDR1 SNHLY, CDR2 FYNNEI. The CDR3 is 15 residues long. Trimming shortened V by 3 bases and J by 8 bases, and 19 bases separated the two germline ends. The CDR3 reads CASSDGPGTYIGYTF. CDR3 DNA sequence: TGTGCCAGCAGTGATGGGCCAGGGACCTACATCGGCTACACCTTC.

The rearrangement links TRBV4-3 to TRBJ2-7; D ambiguous. This CDR3 has 15 residues. Germline-derived CDR1 and CDR2 are LGHNA and YSLEER. V dropped 0 bases and J dropped 3 bases, with 12 bases sitting between them. The CDR3 region is CASSQDNQLSYEQYF. The CDR3 DNA follows: TGCGCCAGCAGCCAAGATAACCAGCTGAGCTACGAGCAGTACTTC.

The rearrangement joins TRBV7-2 to TRBJ2-1, with a weak D call TRBD2 (5 bases). V was trimmed by 2 bases and J by 7 bases, leaving 24 bases between them. Germline values: CDR1 SGHTA, CDR2 FQGNSA. The CDR3 runs 18 residues. The CDR3: CASSLSWLAELLGNEQFF. For the CDR3, the DNA is TGTGCCAGCAGCTTATCGTGGCTAGCCGAACTTTTGGGGAATGAGCAGTTCTTC.

The V and J genes are TRBV27 and TRBJ2-7; possibly TRBD2 for D (6 bases). In germline, CDR1 is MNHEY, CDR2 SMNVEV (reference sequence). V lost 5 bases and J 3 bases, leaving 11 bases between the germline ends. The CDR3 sequence is 13 residues long. The CDR3, as DNA: TGTGCCAGCAGTCCCCTGCGGGGCTACGAGCAGTACTTC. Translated: CASSPLRGYEQYF.

The genes are TRBV7-9 and TRBJ2-1; D unresolved. With 4 bases removed from V and 0 bases from J, the gap between germline ends came to 10 bases. Germline V lookup: CDR1 SEHNR, CDR2 FQNEAQ (reference sequence). The length of the CDR3 is 15 residues. CDR3 nucleotide sequence: TGTGCCAGCAGCTCGCGCCTAAGCTCCTACAATGAGCAGTTCTTC. This gives the protein CASSSRLSSYNEQFF.

The chain joins TRBV7-9 to TRBJ2-2, with D perhaps assigned TRBD1 or TRBD2 (5 bases each). This CDR3 has 14 amino acids. V was trimmed by 11 bases and J by 3 bases, leaving 16 bases between them. CDR1 is SEHNR and CDR2 is FQNEAQ in the germline V gene (reference sequence). The CDR3 is CACPPGLHTGELFF. CDR3 sequence (DNA): TGTGCCTGCCCCCCGGGGCTCCACACCGGGGAGCTGTTTTTT.

This chain links TRBV4-3 with TRBJ1-5; D is unclear. V gave up 0 bases and J gave up 5 bases, with 17 bases separating them. The CDR3 sequence is 17 residues long. Germline lookup yields CDR1 LGHNA and CDR2 YSLEER. The CDR3 spells CASSQDLSGPPHQPQHF. Here the CDR3 DNA reads TGCGCCAGCAGCCAAGATCTGTCCGGACCGCCGCATCAGCCCCAGCATTTT.

The gene calls are TRBV5-1 and TRBJ2-7, with D perhaps matching TRBD2 (7 bases). Trimming cost V 4 bases and J 3 bases, with 17 bases left between them. Germline-derived CDR1 and CDR2 are SGHRS and YFSETQ. The CDR3 contains 15 residues. In nucleotides, the CDR3 is TGCGCCAGCAGCCCCTTAGGGGGAGGGAGCTACGAGCAGTACTTC. Protein sequence: CASSPLGGGSYEQYF. Using reference TRBV5-1 and TRBJ2-7 for the parts outside the CDR3, the full variable domain is KAGVTQTPRYLIKTRGQQVTLSCSPISGHRSVSWYQQTPGQGLQFLFEYFSETQRNKGNFPGRFSGRQFSNSRSEMNVSTLELGDSALYLCASSPLGGGSYEQYFGPGTRLTVT.

On this clone itself: A read error may produce the germline difference seen at one junction end. The chain has TRBV7-9 and TRBJ2-7; TRBD2 agrees at 8 bases. CDR3 length: 13 amino acids. From germline, CDR1 is SEHNR and CDR2 FQNEAQ (reference sequence). CDR3 amino acids: CASSVAGYVEQYF. The CDR3 nucleotides read TGTGCCAGCAGCGTAGCGGGGTACGTTGAGCAGTACTTC. The entire variable domain, with the rest obtained from reference TRBV7-9 and TRBJ2-7, is as follows: DTGVSQNPRHKITKRGQNVTFRCDPISEHNRLYWYRQTLGQGPEFLTYFQNEAQLEKSRLLSDRFSAERPKGSFSTLEIQRTEQGDSAMYLCASSVAGYVEQYFGPGTRLTVT.

This clone came up a few times. This rearrangement joins TRBV19 to TRBJ2-5; the D gene could be TRBD1 or TRBD2 (6 bases each). This CDR3 contains 16 residues. V was shortened by 1 base and J by 4 bases, with 16 bases between the two germline ends. Germline V lookup: CDR1 LNHDA, CDR2 SQIVND (reference sequence). CDR3 region: CASSIGGQGRRETQYF. The CDR3 nucleotides are TGTGCCAGTAGTATAGGGGGCCAGGGGAGGCGAGAGACCCAGTACTTC.

The V gene is TRBV6-5, the J gene TRBJ1-2, with 9 nucleotides matching TRBD1. The V gene end was trimmed by 2 bases and the J gene end by 2 bases; junction bases not matched to a gene: 6. Per the germline V gene, CDR1 is MNHEY and CDR2 is SVGAGI. The CDR3 length is 16 residues. The CDR3 loop is CASSYRDRARNYGYTF. The CDR3 DNA is TGTGCCAGCAGTTACAGGGACAGGGCGAGAAACTATGGCTACACCTTC.

This clone was seen once. CDR3 amino acids: CASSPSPGTGGPNQPQHF. CDR3 nucleotide sequence: TGTGCCAGCTCACCTAGTCCCGGGACAGGGGGGCCCAATCAGCCCCAGCATTTT. The chain links TRBV18 to TRBJ1-5, with TRBD1 identical over 11 bases. The J segment lost 3 bases and the V segment lost 3 bases, leaving 10 bases of the junction unmatched. CDR3 length: 18 amino acids. Germline CDR1 reads KGHSH; CDR2 reads LQKENI.

This rearrangement joins TRBV27 to TRBJ2-7, with D unresolved. The V end lost 1 base, the J end lost 0 bases, and 7 bases lay between the germline ends. CDR3 length: 14 amino acids. Germline V lookup: CDR1 MNHEY, CDR2 SMNVEV (reference sequence). The CDR3 region has the DNA TGTGCCAGCAGTTTATGGTCTTCCTCCTACGAGCAGTACTTC. Amino acids: CASSLWSSSYEQYF.

V and J are TRBV23-1 and TRBJ1-5; D gene unclear. TRBV23-1 is reported as an ORF; its role is uncertain. The CDR3 length is 16 residues. Trimming stripped 2 bases from V and 11 bases from J, with 22 bases between. DNA of the CDR3: TGCGCCAGCAGTCAACACCCACGTCCTCGAGCCCCAGCCCAGCATTTT. Amino acid sequence: CASSQHPRPRAPAQHF.

This clone was picked up one time. V and J are TRBV13 and TRBJ2-5; TRBD1 aligns across 10 bases. J lost 5 bases, V lost 4 bases, and 7 bases had no gene match. The germline V gene encodes CDR1 PRHDT and CDR2 FYEKMQ (reference sequence). The CDR3 length is 15 residues. The CDR3 protein is CASSYRQGAWETQYF. For the CDR3, the DNA is TGTGCCAGCAGCTACCGACAGGGGGCTTGGGAGACCCAGTACTTC.

This sequence joins TRBV27 and TRBJ1-1, with D maybe TRBD1 (5 bases). The germline V and J ends were trimmed by 7 bases and 5 bases, with 17 bases remaining between them. Looked up from germline, CDR1 is MNHEY and CDR2 is SMNVEV (reference sequence). The CDR3 length is 14 residues. Written as DNA, the CDR3 is TGTGCCAGCACGCAGGGAAAGTATTCGACTGAAGCTTTCTTT. It specifies CASTQGKYSTEAFF.

The V gene is TRBV4-3, the J gene TRBJ1-4; perhaps TRBD1 as D (5 bases). The length of the CDR3 is 13 residues. Trimming pared 2 bases from V and 7 bases from J, leaving 8 bases between. The V gene's germline CDR1 is LGHNA and CDR2 YSLEER. The CDR3 is CASSQPGGEKLFF. The CDR3 DNA sequence: TGCGCCAGCAGCCAACCGGGGGGTGAAAAACTGTTTTTT.

The rearrangement joins TRBV4-1 to TRBJ2-7; D is ambiguous. CDR3 length: 15 amino acids. Looked up from germline, CDR1 is MGHRA and CDR2 is YSYEKL. Trimming removed 0 bases at V and 0 bases at J, with 9 bases between. The CDR3 DNA reads TGCGCCAGCAGCCAAGATCCAGTGGGCTCCTACGAGCAGTACTTC. Translated: CASSQDPVGSYEQYF.

The chain couples TRBV2 to TRBJ2-5; D may correspond to TRBD1 or TRBD2 (5 bases each). The V end lost 7 bases, the J end lost 4 bases, and 13 bases lay between the germline ends. The V gene's germline CDR1 is SNHLY and CDR2 FYNNEI. The CDR3 consists of 13 residues. CDR3 coding DNA: TGTGCCAGCAAACAGGTGGCGGGAGAGACCCAGTACTTC. It yields the protein CASKQVAGETQYF.

V gene TRBV5-1 combines with J gene TRBJ2-3; the D gene is possibly TRBD1 (6 bases). The CDR3 loop spans 14 amino acids. Germline values: CDR1 SGHRS, CDR2 YFSETQ. The V end lost 4 bases, the J end lost 2 bases, and 11 bases lay between the germline ends. The CDR3 DNA follows: TGCGCCAGCAGCGCGCACAGGGTCACAGATACGCAGTATTTT. This sequence encodes CASSAHRVTDTQYF.